The clone carrying this TCR beta chain was seen more than once but under ten times. What it binds is unknown. Quantitative 5'-RACE with molecular barcodes was used to make the TCR beta libraries. TCRdb reprocessed the 5' RACE reads via MiXCR and lists one record per CDR3 protein. In the table there are around 53,000 distinct CDR3 sequences, about 7.8% of which are singletons. This specimen belongs to a study of CD8 T cells in ankylosing spondylitis. Study results and limitations: Ankylosing spondylitis blood appeared to carry a characteristic TCR beta motif of roughly 8 highly homologous variants.

Trimming cost V 6 bases and J 3 bases, with 17 bases left between them. The CDR3 is 15 residues long. The germline gives CDR1 SGHAT, CDR2 FQNNGV. This sequence joins TRBV11-2 and TRBJ1-2; maybe TRBD1 (5 bases). Sequencing used blood, either unsorted or a sorted T cell fraction (not recorded which). This receptor was identified in a female donor with ankylosing spondylitis or in good health (not recorded which). CDR3 sequence reads: CASSYNPARDYGYTF. Written as DNA, the CDR3 is TGTGCCAGCAGTTATAACCCGGCCAGGGACTATGGCTACACCTTC.